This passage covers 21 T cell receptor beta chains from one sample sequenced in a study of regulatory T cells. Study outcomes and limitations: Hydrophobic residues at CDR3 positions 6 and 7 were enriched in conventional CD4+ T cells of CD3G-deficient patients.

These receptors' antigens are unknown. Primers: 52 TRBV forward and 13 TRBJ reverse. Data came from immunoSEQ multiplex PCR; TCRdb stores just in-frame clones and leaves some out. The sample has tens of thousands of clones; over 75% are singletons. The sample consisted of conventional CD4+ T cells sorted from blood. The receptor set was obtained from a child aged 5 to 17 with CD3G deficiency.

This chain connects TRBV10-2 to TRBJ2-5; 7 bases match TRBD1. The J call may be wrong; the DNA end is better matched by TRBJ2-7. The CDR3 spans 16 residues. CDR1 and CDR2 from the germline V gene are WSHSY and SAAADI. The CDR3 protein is CASSETRGAGGYEQYF. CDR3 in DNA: TGCGCCAGCAGTGAGACTAGAGGGGCAGGGGGCTACGAGCAGTACTTC.

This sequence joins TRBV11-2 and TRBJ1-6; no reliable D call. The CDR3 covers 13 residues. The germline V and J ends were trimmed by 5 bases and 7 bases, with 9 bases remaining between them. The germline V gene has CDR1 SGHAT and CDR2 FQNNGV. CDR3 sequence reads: CASSTNRNSPLHF. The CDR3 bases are TGTGCCAGCAGCACAAACCGCAATTCACCCCTCCACTTT.

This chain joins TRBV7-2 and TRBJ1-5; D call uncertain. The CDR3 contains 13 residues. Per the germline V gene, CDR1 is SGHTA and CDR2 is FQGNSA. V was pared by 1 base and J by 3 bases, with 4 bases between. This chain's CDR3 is CASSLGLNQPQHF. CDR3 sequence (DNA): TGTGCCAGCAGCTTAGGACTCAATCAGCCCCAGCATTTT.

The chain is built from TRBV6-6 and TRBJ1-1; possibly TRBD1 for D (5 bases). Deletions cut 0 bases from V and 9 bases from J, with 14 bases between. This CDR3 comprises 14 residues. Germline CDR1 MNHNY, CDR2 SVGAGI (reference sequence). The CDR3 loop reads CASSYSGYGTKAFF. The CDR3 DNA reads TGTGCCAGCAGTTACTCTGGCTACGGGACGAAAGCTTTCTTT.

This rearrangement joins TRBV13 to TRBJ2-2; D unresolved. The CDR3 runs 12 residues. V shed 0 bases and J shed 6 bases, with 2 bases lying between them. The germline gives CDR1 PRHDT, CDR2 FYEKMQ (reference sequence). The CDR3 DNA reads TGTGCCAGCAGCTTAGGAGCCGGGGAGCTGTTTTTT. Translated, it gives CASSLGAGELFF.

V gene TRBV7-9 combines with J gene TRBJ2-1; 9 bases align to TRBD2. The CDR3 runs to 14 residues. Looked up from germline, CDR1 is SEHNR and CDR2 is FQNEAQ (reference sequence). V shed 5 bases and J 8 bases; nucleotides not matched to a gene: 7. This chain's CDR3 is CASSNSGSWDEQFF. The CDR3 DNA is TGTGCCAGCAGCAATAGCGGGAGCTGGGATGAGCAGTTCTTC.

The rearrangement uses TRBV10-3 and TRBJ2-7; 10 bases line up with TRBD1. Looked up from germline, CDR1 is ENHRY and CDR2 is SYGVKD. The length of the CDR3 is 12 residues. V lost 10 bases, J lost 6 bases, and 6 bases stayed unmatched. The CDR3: CATAGDRGEQYF. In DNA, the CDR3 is TGTGCCACGGCCGGGGACAGGGGCGAGCAGTACTTC.

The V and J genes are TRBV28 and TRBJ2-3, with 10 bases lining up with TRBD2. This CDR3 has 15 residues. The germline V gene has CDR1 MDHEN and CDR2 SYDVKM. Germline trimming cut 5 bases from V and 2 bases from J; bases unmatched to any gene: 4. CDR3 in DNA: TGTGCCAGCAGTCCAGCGGGAGGGCTCACAGATACGCAGTATTTT. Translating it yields CASSPAGGLTDTQYF.

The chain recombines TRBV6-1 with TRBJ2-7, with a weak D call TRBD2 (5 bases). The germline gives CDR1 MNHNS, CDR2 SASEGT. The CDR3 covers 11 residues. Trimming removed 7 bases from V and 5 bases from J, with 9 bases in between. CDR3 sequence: CASTREHEQYF. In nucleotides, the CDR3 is TGTGCCAGCACCCGGGAACACGAGCAGTACTTC.

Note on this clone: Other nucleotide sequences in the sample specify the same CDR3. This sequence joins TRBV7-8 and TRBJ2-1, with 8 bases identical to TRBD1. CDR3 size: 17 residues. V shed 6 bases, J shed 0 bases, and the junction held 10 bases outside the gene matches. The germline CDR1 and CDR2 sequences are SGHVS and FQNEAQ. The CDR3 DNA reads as TGTGCCAGCAGTAAACGACCAGGGGGCCGCTCCTACAATGAGCAGTTCTTC. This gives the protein CASSKRPGGRSYNEQFF.

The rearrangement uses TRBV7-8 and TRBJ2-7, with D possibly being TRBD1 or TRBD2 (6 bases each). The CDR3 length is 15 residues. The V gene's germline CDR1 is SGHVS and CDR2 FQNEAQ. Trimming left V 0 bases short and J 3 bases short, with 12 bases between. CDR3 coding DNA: TGTGCCAGCAGCTTAGCCTCCAGGGGAGGCTACGAGCAGTACTTC. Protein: CASSLASRGGYEQYF.

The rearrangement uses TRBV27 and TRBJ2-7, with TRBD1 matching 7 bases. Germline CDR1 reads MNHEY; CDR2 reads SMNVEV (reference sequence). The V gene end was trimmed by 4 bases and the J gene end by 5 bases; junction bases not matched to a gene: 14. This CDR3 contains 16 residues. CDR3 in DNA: TGTGCCAGCAGTTGGGTTGACAGGGTAGAAACCCACGAGCAGTACTTC. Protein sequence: CASSWVDRVETHEQYF.

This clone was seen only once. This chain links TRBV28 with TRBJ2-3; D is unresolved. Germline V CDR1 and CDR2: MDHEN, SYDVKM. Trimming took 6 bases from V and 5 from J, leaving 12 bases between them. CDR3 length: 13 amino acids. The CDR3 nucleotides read TGTGCCAGCAGCCACCGCTTCATAGATACGCAGTATTTT. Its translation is CASSHRFIDTQYF.

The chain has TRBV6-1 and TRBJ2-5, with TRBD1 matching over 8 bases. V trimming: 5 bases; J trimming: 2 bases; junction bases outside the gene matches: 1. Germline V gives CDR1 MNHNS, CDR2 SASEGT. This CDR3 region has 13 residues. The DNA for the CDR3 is TGTGCCAGCAGTCAGGGGGCACAAGAGACCCAGTACTTC. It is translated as CASSQGAQETQYF.

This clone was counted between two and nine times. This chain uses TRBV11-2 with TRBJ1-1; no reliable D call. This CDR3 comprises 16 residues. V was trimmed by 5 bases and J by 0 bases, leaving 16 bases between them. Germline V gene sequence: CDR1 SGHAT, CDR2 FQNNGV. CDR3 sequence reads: CASSAKTRAMNTEAFF. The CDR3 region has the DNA TGTGCCAGCAGCGCCAAGACGAGGGCAATGAACACTGAAGCTTTCTTT.

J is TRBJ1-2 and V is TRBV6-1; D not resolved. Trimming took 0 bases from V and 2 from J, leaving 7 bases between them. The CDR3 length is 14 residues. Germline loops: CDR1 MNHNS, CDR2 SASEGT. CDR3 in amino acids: CASSEARSNYGYTF. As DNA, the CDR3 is TGTGCCAGCAGTGAAGCGCGATCCAACTATGGCTACACCTTC.

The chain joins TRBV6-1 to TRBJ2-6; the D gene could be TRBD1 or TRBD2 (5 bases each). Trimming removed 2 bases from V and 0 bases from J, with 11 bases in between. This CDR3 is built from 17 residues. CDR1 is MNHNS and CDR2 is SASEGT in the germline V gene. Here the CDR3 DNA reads TGTGCCAGCAGTGAAAGGTTGAGGGGCTCTGGGGCCAACGTCCTGACTTTC. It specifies CASSERLRGSGANVLTF.

The CDR3, as DNA: TGTGCCAGCGGCAGGGGGTTAGGCTATGGCTACACCTTC. This sequence encodes CASGRGLGYGYTF. V usage is TRBV7-9 and J usage is TRBJ1-2; 7 positions agree with TRBD1. The CDR3 has 13 residues. The V gene end was trimmed by 8 bases and the J gene end by 4 bases; junction bases not matched to a gene: 7. The germline V gene encodes CDR1 SEHNR and CDR2 FQNEAQ (reference sequence). Using reference TRBV7-9 and TRBJ1-2 for the parts outside the CDR3, the full variable domain is DTGVSQNPRHKITKRGQNVTFRCDPISEHNRLYWYRQTLGQGPEFLTYFQNEAQLEKSRLLSDRFSAERPKGSFSTLEIQRTEQGDSAMYLCASGRGLGYGYTFGSGTRLTVV.

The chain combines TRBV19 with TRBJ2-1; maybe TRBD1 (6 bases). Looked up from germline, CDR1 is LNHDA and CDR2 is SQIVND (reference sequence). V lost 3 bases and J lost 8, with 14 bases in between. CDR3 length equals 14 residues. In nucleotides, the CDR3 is TGTGCCAGTAGTATGGGGGCGAAAGGGGATGAGCAGTTCTTC. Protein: CASSMGAKGDEQFF.

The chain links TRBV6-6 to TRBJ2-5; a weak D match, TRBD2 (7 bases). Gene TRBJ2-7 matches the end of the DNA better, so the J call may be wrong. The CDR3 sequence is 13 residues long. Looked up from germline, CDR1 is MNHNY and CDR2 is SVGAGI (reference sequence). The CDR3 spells CASRGGGFYEQYF. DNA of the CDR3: TGTGCCAGCCGAGGGGGGGGCTTCTACGAGCAGTACTTC.

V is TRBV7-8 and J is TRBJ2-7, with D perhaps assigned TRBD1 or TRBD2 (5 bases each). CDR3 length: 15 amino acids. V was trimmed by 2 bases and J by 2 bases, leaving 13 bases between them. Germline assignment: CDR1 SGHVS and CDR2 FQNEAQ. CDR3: CASSLNHGTTYEQYF. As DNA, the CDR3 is TGTGCCAGCAGCTTAAATCACGGGACCACCTACGAGCAGTACTTC.